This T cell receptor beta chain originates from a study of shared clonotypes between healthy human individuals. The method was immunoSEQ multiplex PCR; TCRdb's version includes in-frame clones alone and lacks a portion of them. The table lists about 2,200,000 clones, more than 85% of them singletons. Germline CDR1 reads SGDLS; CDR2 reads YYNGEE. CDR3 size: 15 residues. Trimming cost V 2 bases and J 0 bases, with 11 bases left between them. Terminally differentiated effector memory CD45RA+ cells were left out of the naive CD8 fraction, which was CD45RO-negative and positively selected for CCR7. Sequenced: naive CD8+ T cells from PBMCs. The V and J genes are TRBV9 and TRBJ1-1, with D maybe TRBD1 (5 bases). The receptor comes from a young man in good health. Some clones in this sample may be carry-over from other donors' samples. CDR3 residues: CASSVTDRLNTEAFF. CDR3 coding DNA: TGTGCCAGCAGCGTCACCGACAGACTGAACACTGAAGCTTTCTTT.